These 7 T cell receptor beta chains were all obtained from the same sample, sequenced in a study of T cell changes during pregnancy in multiple sclerosis. TCRdb's table, derived via immunoSEQ multiplex PCR, lists solely in-frame clones and lacks some. The repertoire includes tens of thousands of clones, 90% of them detected once, and around 13% sits in the top ten. The starting material was CD8+ T cells from peripheral blood mononuclear cells, obtained in the first trimester of pregnancy. Receptors originate from a female donor with multiple sclerosis, enrolled in a pregnancy study.

This clone appeared a single time. This chain links TRBV2 with TRBJ2-7; the D is unclear. The CDR3 runs to 14 residues. CDR1 and CDR2 (germline): SNHLY, FYNNEI. Trimming removed 4 bases at V and 2 bases at J, with 12 bases between. Here the CDR3 reads CASSALQITYEQYF. The CDR3 nucleotides are TGTGCCAGCAGTGCTTTACAGATTACCTACGAGCAGTACTTC. Full variable domain (missing parts from reference TRBV2 and TRBJ2-7): EPEVTQTPSHQVTQMGQEVILRCVPISNHLYFYWYRQILGQKVEFLVSFYNNEISEKSEIFDDQFSVERPDGSNFTLKIRSTKLEDSAMYFCASSALQITYEQYFGPGTRLTVT.

The genes are TRBV4-1 and TRBJ1-4; the D is unclear. Germline lookup yields CDR1 MGHRA and CDR2 YSYEKL. The ends were cut back, 0 bases at V and 5 bases at J, with 13 bases in the middle. The CDR3 is 16 amino acids. CDR3 in DNA: TGCGCCAGCAGCCAAGATCAAACAGCTATGAATGAAAAACTGTTTTTT. Translation gives CASSQDQTAMNEKLFF.

The genes are TRBV18 and TRBJ1-4; D is ambiguous. CDR1 and CDR2 (germline): KGHSH, LQKENI. The CDR3 consists of 12 residues. Trimming removed 3 bases at V and 6 bases at J, with 5 bases between. CDR3 loop: CASSPGYEKLFF. The DNA for the CDR3 is TGTGCCAGCTCACCCGGTTATGAAAAACTGTTTTTT.

V is TRBV27 and J is TRBJ2-5; 8 positions agree with TRBD2. This CDR3 has 16 residues. The V gene end was trimmed by 6 bases and the J gene end by 2 bases; junction bases not matched to a gene: 11. Germline lookup yields CDR1 MNHEY and CDR2 SMNVEV (reference sequence). CDR3 DNA sequence: TGTGCCAGCAGCGGGAGGGCAAGAAGGTATCAAGAGACCCAGTACTTC. This encodes CASSGRARRYQETQYF.

The chain recombines TRBV7-9 with TRBJ2-5; 8 nucleotides match TRBD2. From germline, CDR1 is SEHNR and CDR2 FQNEAQ (reference sequence). CDR3 size: 12 residues. V shed 4 bases and J 14 bases; nucleotides not matched to a gene: 9. The CDR3 DNA follows: TGTGCCAGCAGCTCCCACGGGACTAGGATTTACTTC. This sequence encodes CASSSHGTRIYF.

The chain couples TRBV5-4 to TRBJ2-2; 14 nucleotides match TRBD2. Germline values: CDR1 SGHNT, CDR2 YYREEE (reference sequence). After removal of 3 bases from V and 11 bases from J, the junction contained 12 bases not matched to a gene. This CDR3 is built from 17 residues. The CDR3 nucleotides are TGTGCCAGCAGCTCAACCCCGGGACTAGCGGGAGTACCAGAGCTGTTTTTT. Protein product: CASSSTPGLAGVPELFF.

By share, this clone ranks as medium-sized. The gene calls are TRBV19 and TRBJ2-7; D is undetermined. Trimming pared 2 bases from V and 5 bases from J, leaving 13 bases between. The CDR3 has 14 amino acids. CDR1 is LNHDA and CDR2 is SQIVND in the germline V gene (reference sequence). In DNA, the CDR3 is TGTGCCAGTAGTATAAGCCTTCTAGGTCACGAGCAGTACTTC. This sequence encodes CASSISLLGHEQYF.